Each of the 14 T cell receptor beta chains below was sequenced from the same sample in a study of T cells in Graves' hyperthyroidism and ophthalmopathy. RNA transcripts gave rise to amplified TCR beta CDR3 regions. A first-round RT-PCR of the TCR CDR3 used the HTBI primer set. TCRdb processed the multiplex PCR reads anew with MiXCR; each CDR3 protein has one entry. The table has 370,000 or so distinct CDR3 sequences, 20% to 30% seen once. The material sequenced was blood. The source of these receptors is a man aged 50-60 years with Graves' hyperthyroidism.

V usage is TRBV7-9 and J usage is TRBJ2-7; 7 nucleotides align to TRBD1. This CDR3 region has 14 residues. The trim removed 5 bases at V and 2 bases at J, leaving 6 bases unmatched. The germline gives CDR1 SEHNR, CDR2 FQNEAQ (reference sequence). In nucleotides, the CDR3 is TGTGCCAGCAGCCCCCAGACAGGGCCCTACGAGCAGTACTTC. It translates to CASSPQTGPYEQYF.

The rearrangement joins TRBV2 to TRBJ1-2; D perhaps matches TRBD1 (5 bases). Germline-derived CDR1 and CDR2 are SNHLY and FYNNEI. With 5 bases removed from V and 8 bases from J, the gap between germline ends came to 9 bases. This CDR3 is built from 11 residues. CDR3 sequence reads: CASSIRVGYTF. DNA for the CDR3: TGTGCCAGCAGTATCAGGGTCGGCTACACCTTC.

The chain combines TRBV4-1 with TRBJ2-7; 7 nucleotides line up with TRBD2. Germline V gives CDR1 MGHRA, CDR2 YSYEKL. This CDR3 spans 15 amino acids. Trimming at V came to 0 bases and at J to 2 bases, leaving 4 bases not matched to a gene. In DNA form, the CDR3 reads TGCGCCAGCAGCCAAGAGACTAGCTTCCCCTACGAGCAGTACTTC. Residues: CASSQETSFPYEQYF.

The table lists this clonotype with a count of one. The J gene is TRBJ1-2, the V gene TRBV5-5; D remains ambiguous. CDR1 and CDR2 (germline): SGHKS, YYEKEE (reference sequence). The germline V and J ends were trimmed by 2 bases and 0 bases, with 11 bases remaining between them. The CDR3 contains 15 residues. CDR3 residues: CASSFGRTANYGYTF. The CDR3 coding sequence is TGTGCCAGCAGCTTTGGCCGCACCGCTAACTATGGCTACACCTTC.

This clonotype was counted ten times or more. The rearrangement joins TRBV3-1 to TRBJ2-1, with TRBD2 identical over 9 bases. Losses at the gene ends were 4 bases for V and 5 bases for J; bases not matched to a gene: 12. The CDR3 sequence is 17 residues long. From germline, CDR1 is LGHDT and CDR2 YNNKEL (reference sequence). The CDR3 spells CASSPLGREGSNNEQFF. The CDR3 nucleotides are TGTGCCAGCAGCCCCCTCGGGCGGGAGGGTTCCAACAATGAGCAGTTCTTC.

This chain joins TRBV15 and TRBJ1-1; a weak D match, TRBD1 (6 bases). This CDR3 comprises 17 residues. Trimming removed 0 bases from V and 1 base from J, with 15 bases in between. Germline values: CDR1 LNHNV, CDR2 YYDKDF (reference sequence). CDR3 amino acids: CATSRDLGDTANTEAFF. The CDR3 region has the DNA TGTGCCACCAGCAGAGACCTCGGGGACACCGCGAACACTGAAGCTTTCTTT.

This clonotype occurred many times. The rearrangement uses TRBV6-1 and TRBJ2-5; weak D call: TRBD2 (6 bases). V was shortened by 3 bases and J by 4 bases, with 21 bases between the two germline ends. CDR1 is MNHNS and CDR2 is SASEGT in the germline V gene. This CDR3 comprises 17 residues. As DNA, the CDR3 is TGTGCCAGCAGTGAGGGGGTTGGGACTGGGATGCCAGAGACCCAGTACTTC. The encoded protein is CASSEGVGTGMPETQYF.

As to this clonotype: A much larger clone differs by one base, so this may be a read error. The chain is built from TRBV20-1 and TRBJ2-5, with D unresolved. This CDR3 region has 11 residues. Germline CDR1 reads DFQATT; CDR2 reads SNEGSKA (reference sequence). In DNA, the CDR3 is TGCAGTGCCGACATTCAAGAGACCCTGTACTTC. It codes for CSADIQETLYF.

The sample holds a few counts of this clonotype. The rearrangement uses TRBV3-1 and TRBJ2-7; 12 bases align to TRBD1. V lost 5 bases, J lost 0 bases, and 2 bases stayed unmatched. The germline CDR1 and CDR2 sequences are LGHDT and YNNKEL (reference sequence). The CDR3 runs 15 residues. CDR3 bases: TGTGCCAGCAGCTGGGGACAGGGGGCCTCCTACGAGCAGTACTTC. It yields the protein CASSWGQGASYEQYF.

This clonotype has more than one count but fewer than ten. CDR3 in amino acids: CASSLASATSYNEQFF. CDR3 coding DNA: TGTGCCAGCAGCTTAGCCTCGGCAACGTCCTACAATGAGCAGTTCTTC. This chain connects TRBV7-9 to TRBJ2-1; D uncertain. The CDR3 loop spans 16 amino acids. Germline V gene sequence: CDR1 SEHNR, CDR2 FQNEAQ (reference sequence). Trimming removed 0 bases at V and 1 base at J, with 10 bases between.

This clonotype was observed a few times. V and J are TRBV5-1 and TRBJ2-7; D uncertain. The V gene's germline CDR1 is SGHRS and CDR2 YFSETQ. The CDR3 extends over 14 amino acids. V was cut by 4 bases and J by 0 bases, with 11 bases left in between. The CDR3 here is CASSHDRTSYEQYF. The CDR3 region has the DNA TGCGCCAGCAGCCACGATCGGACCTCCTACGAGCAGTACTTC.

This clonotype was picked up a small number of times. The CDR3 region has the DNA TGTGCCAGCAGTTTCGGGACAGGGAACTATGGCTACACCTTC. This codes for CASSFGTGNYGYTF. The V and J genes are TRBV27 and TRBJ1-2; 9 bases align to TRBD1. The germline CDR1 and CDR2 sequences are MNHEY and SMNVEV (reference sequence). CDR3 size: 14 residues. Trimming removed 3 bases from V and 2 bases from J; junction bases left unmatched: 1.

The chain has TRBV7-9 and TRBJ1-2; no definite D call. The CDR3 extends over 14 amino acids. Deletions cut 2 bases from V and 2 bases from J, with 9 bases between. The V gene's germline CDR1 is SEHNR and CDR2 FQNEAQ (reference sequence). CDR3 sequence: CASSLSLGNYGYTF. In DNA form, the CDR3 reads TGTGCCAGCAGCTTATCGTTGGGGAACTATGGCTACACCTTC.

V usage is TRBV28 and J usage is TRBJ1-2, with unresolved D. The CDR3 is 11 amino acids. Germline CDR1 and CDR2: MDHEN and SYDVKM. V was clipped by 6 bases and J by 4 bases, with 6 bases between them. CDR3 sequence reads: CASRVTYGYTF. CDR3 coding DNA: TGTGCCAGCAGGGTGACCTATGGCTACACCTTC.